This TCR beta chain appears in the sequencing data of a study of Ad26.COV2.S vaccination and SARS-CoV-2 variants. Using immunoSEQ multiplex PCR, the repertoire was profiled, and TCRdb retains in-frame clones only, with some absent. The profile shows about 330,000 clones, about 90% of them singletons. The treatment is: around 19 received Ad26.COV2.S at low or high dose, single or two shots; 5 received placebo; per-sample allocation not given. On day 63 after the first injection, vaccine and placebo recipients gave samples. Looked up from germline, CDR1 is SGHVS and CDR2 is FQNEAQ. Trimming stripped 5 bases from V and 0 bases from J, with 14 bases between. The CDR3 consists of 17 residues.

The sample here was peripheral blood, taken in a trial of Ad26.COV2.S vaccine versus placebo. This clonotype was obtained from a person between 18 and 65 years old who received the Ad26.COV2.S COVID-19 vaccine or a placebo. The V and J genes are TRBV7-8 and TRBJ2-6; D not certain. The CDR3 bases are TGTGCCAGCAGCCTAGTTCGAGGTAGCTCTGGGGCCAACGTCCTGACTTTC. It translates to CASSLVRGSSGANVLTF.